A selection of T cell receptor beta chains follows, all from one sample in a study of control samples from healthy donors and cancer patients. Assay: immunoSEQ multiplex PCR; the TCRdb copy retains only in-frame clones and omits some. The sample has about 120,000 clones; about 91% are singletons. Source material: blood. All receptors derive from a man aged 35 to 55 in good health. Each CDR3 is given with its conserved first and last residue. The D gene is left open where the match is weak. Clone size is stated in some rows and not others, as once, few, many or a class when expanded.

>TRBV4-3|NA|TRBJ1-1|NA
CASSQEGEDTEAFF
TGCGCCAGCAGCCAAGAGGGGGAGGACACTGAAGCTTTCTTT
>TRBV15|NA|TRBJ1-1|NA
CATSRVGTGGGEAFF
TGTGCCACCAGCAGAGTCGGAACAGGTGGTGGTGAAGCTTTCTTT
>TRBV9|NA|TRBJ2-7|TRBD1
CASSASPGQGAYEQYF
TGTGCCAGCAGCGCCAGCCCGGGACAGGGAGCCTACGAGCAGTACTTC
>TRBV9|NA|TRBJ2-3|NA
CASSVAALTDTQYF
TGTGCCAGCAGCGTAGCTGCCCTCACAGATACGCAGTATTTT
>TRBV4-2|NA|TRBJ1-1|TRBD1
CASSQNGQGGNTEAFF
TGTGCCAGCAGCCAAAACGGACAGGGGGGGAACACTGAAGCTTTCTTT
>TRBV5-6|once|TRBJ2-1|TRBD2
CASSKRLAGGTYNEQFF
TGTGCCAGCAGCAAGAGACTAGCGGGGGGGACCTACAATGAGCAGTTCTTC
>TRBV11-2|NA|TRBJ2-7|NA
CASSHTTPSYEQYF
TGTGCCAGCAGCCATACCACCCCCTCCTACGAGCAGTACTTC
>TRBV11-3|once|TRBJ1-1|NA
CASSEQQGGTEAFF
TGTGCCAGCAGCGAGCAACAGGGCGGCACTGAAGCTTTCTTT
>TRBV18|NA|TRBJ1-1|NA
CASSPPASGNTEAFF
TGTGCCAGCTCACCACCGGCTTCTGGGAACACTGAAGCTTTCTTT
>TRBV10-3|once|TRBJ2-1|NA
CAISESTGRTYNEQFF
TGTGCCATCAGCGAGTCGACCGGGAGAACCTACAATGAGCAGTTCTTC
>TRBV7-9|NA|TRBJ1-2|NA
CASSLAFDRFNYGYTF
TGTGCCAGCAGCTTAGCGTTTGACAGATTTAACTATGGCTACACCTTC
>TRBV24-1|NA|TRBJ2-1|NA
CATSEGVSSQFF
TGTGCCACCAGTGAAGGGGTCTCTTCGCAGTTCTTC
>TRBV11-2|NA|TRBJ2-6|TRBD1
CASSRGQGQRGANVLTF
TGTGCCAGCAGCCGGGGACAGGGGCAAAGGGGGGCCAACGTCCTGACTTTC
>TRBV25-1|NA|TRBJ1-5|NA
CASSRGGYSNQPQHF
TGTGCCAGCAGTCGGGGGGGATATAGCAATCAGCCCCAGCATTTT
>TRBV11-2|NA|TRBJ1-4|NA
CASSLGNRAEKLFF
TGTGCCAGCAGCTTGGGAAACAGAGCTGAAAAACTGTTTTTT
>TRBV6-6|NA|TRBJ1-2|NA
CASSLPAGAASGGYTF
TGTGCCAGCAGTTTGCCTGCAGGGGCGGCTTCTGGTGGCTACACCTTC
>TRBV7-8|NA|TRBJ2-7|TRBD1
CASSLQPQGSEQYF
TGTGCCAGCAGCCTACAACCACAGGGGTCCGAGCAGTACTTC
>TRBV6-5|few|TRBJ1-3|NA
CASTLTDSGNTIYF
TGTGCCAGCACTTTGACAGACTCTGGAAACACCATATATTTT
>TRBV29-1|NA|TRBJ1-4|TRBD1
CSVWGQANEKLFF
TGCAGCGTTTGGGGACAGGCAAATGAAAAACTGTTTTTT
>TRBV4-2|once|TRBJ2-5|NA
CASSQGSTIQETQYF
TGTGCCAGCAGCCAAGGGTCGACAATCCAAGAGACCCAGTACTTC
>TRBV7-2|once|TRBJ2-1|NA
CASSLRASTGYNEQFF
TGTGCCAGCAGCTTACGTGCTTCTACAGGGTACAATGAGCAGTTCTTC
>TRBV11-2|NA|TRBJ2-1|NA
CASSLRHTLSPDYNEQFF
TGTGCCAGCAGCTTACGGCATACGCTTAGCCCAGACTACAATGAGCAGTTCTTC
>TRBV21-1|NA|TRBJ1-2|NA
CASSEPDSPNYGYTF
TGTGCCAGCAGCGAACCCGACAGTCCTAACTATGGCTACACCTTC
>TRBV19|NA|TRBJ2-3|NA
CASSLSPLALETDTQYF
TGTGCCAGTAGCCTCTCCCCCTTGGCATTGGAGACAGATACGCAGTATTTT
>TRBV19|NA|TRBJ2-1|NA
CASTLGGPYNEQFF
TGTGCCAGTACCCTCGGGGGACCCTACAATGAGCAGTTCTTC
>TRBV2|NA|TRBJ2-1|TRBD2
CASSGTRGNEQFF
TGTGCCAGCTCCGGGACTAGGGGGAATGAGCAGTTCTTC
>TRBV2|NA|TRBJ2-2|NA
CAGMKDANTGELFF
TGTGCCGGGATGAAAGACGCGAACACCGGGGAGCTGTTTTTT
>TRBV12-5|NA|TRBJ1-5|NA
CASGLGGSNQPQHF
TGTGCTAGTGGTTTGGGAGGGAGCAATCAGCCCCAGCATTTT
>TRBV24-1|NA|TRBJ2-5|TRBD2
CATSDHGLAGVETQYF
TGTGCCACCAGTGACCACGGACTAGCGGGGGTAGAGACCCAGTACTTC
>TRBV6-6|NA|TRBJ2-5|NA
CASSYQGGDQETQYF
TGTGCCAGCAGTTACCAGGGCGGGGATCAAGAGACCCAGTACTTC
>TRBV29-1|NA|TRBJ2-3|NA
CSAPGSQVSTDTQYF
TGCAGCGCCCCCGGCTCCCAGGTTAGCACAGATACGCAGTATTTT
>TRBV7-7|NA|TRBJ2-3|TRBD2
CASSSSGGLTDTQYF
TGTGCCAGCAGCTCGAGCGGGGGACTCACAGATACGCAGTATTTT
>TRBV28|NA|TRBJ1-1|NA
CASSPPSFNTEAFF
TGTGCCAGCAGCCCGCCTTCGTTCAACACTGAAGCTTTCTTT
>TRBV2|NA|TRBJ1-2|NA
CASSERVRVYGYTF
TGTGCCAGCAGTGAGAGGGTCCGAGTGTATGGCTACACCTTC
>TRBV19|once|TRBJ1-5|NA
CASSLRTVGENQPQHF
TGTGCCAGTAGCCTACGGACAGTTGGCGAGAATCAGCCCCAGCATTTT
>TRBV28|NA|TRBJ2-5|NA
CASEPGRSRRFQETQYF
TGTGCCAGCGAACCGGGACGGAGTAGACGATTCCAAGAGACCCAGTACTTC
>TRBV7-6|NA|TRBJ1-5|NA
CASSPLRGSNQPQHF
TGTGCCAGCAGCCCCCTGCGTGGTAGCAATCAGCCCCAGCATTTT
>TRBV28|NA|TRBJ2-3|NA
CASSLAGAGISTDTQYF
TGTGCCAGCAGTTTGGCGGGGGCAGGGATAAGCACAGATACGCAGTATTTT
>TRBV11-3|NA|TRBJ2-7|NA
CASRSGPGFYEQYF
TGTGCCAGCAGGTCAGGCCCGGGGTTCTACGAGCAGTACTTC
>TRBV12-3/TRBV12-4|NA|TRBJ1-2|NA
CASSLGPDGYTF
TGTGCCAGCAGTTTGGGACCCGATGGCTACACCTTC
>TRBV9|NA|TRBJ2-6|NA
CASSGDRISGANVLTF
TGTGCCAGCAGCGGAGACAGAATCTCTGGGGCCAACGTCCTGACTTTC
>TRBV10-3|once|TRBJ2-3|TRBD2
CAIRPGLAGGLDTQYF
TGTGCCATCAGACCCGGACTAGCGGGAGGTCTAGATACGCAGTATTTT
>TRBV24-1|NA|TRBJ1-2|NA
CATSDFFGGGYTF
TGTGCCACCAGTGATTTCTTCGGGGGGGGCTACACCTTC
>TRBV15|NA|TRBJ2-5|TRBD2
CATSRGSGPTEETQYF
TGTGCCACCAGCAGAGGTAGCGGGCCAACGGAAGAGACCCAGTACTTC
>TRBV9|NA|TRBJ2-2|NA
CASSVIAANTGELFF
TGTGCCAGCAGCGTAATCGCAGCGAACACCGGGGAGCTGTTTTTT
>TRBV2|NA|TRBJ2-3|NA
CASSEAPAGSQYF
TGTGCCAGCAGTGAAGCCCCAGCAGGGTCGCAGTATTTT
>TRBV3-1/TRBV3-2|few|TRBJ1-1|TRBD1
CASSHSGQGNTEAFF
TGTGCCAGCAGCCACTCGGGACAGGGGAACACTGAAGCTTTCTTT
>TRBV6-5|NA|TRBJ1-1|NA
CASRHQGLEAFF
TGTGCCAGCAGGCACCAGGGCCTCGAAGCTTTCTTT
>TRBV11-2|NA|TRBJ1-5|TRBD1
CASSLSQGNQPQHF
TGTGCCAGCAGCTTGTCACAGGGGAATCAGCCCCAGCATTTT
>TRBV29-1|NA|TRBJ2-7|NA
CSVQPDTYEQYF
TGCAGCGTCCAACCCGACACCTACGAGCAGTACTTC
>TRBV2|NA|TRBJ1-2|TRBD1
CASSETGQGGSGYTF
TGTGCCAGCAGTGAAACAGGACAGGGAGGGTCTGGCTACACCTTC
>TRBV6-6|NA|TRBJ1-2|NA
CASSYSGGNYGYTF
TGTGCCAGCAGTTACTCCGGCGGCAACTATGGCTACACCTTC
>TRBV18|NA|TRBJ1-3|TRBD1
CASSLGTALSGNTIYF
TGTGCCAGCTCACTCGGGACAGCTCTTTCTGGAAACACCATATATTTT
>TRBV9|NA|TRBJ2-3|NA
CASSLLLDTQYF
TGTGCCAGCAGCCTATTGTTAGATACGCAGTATTTT